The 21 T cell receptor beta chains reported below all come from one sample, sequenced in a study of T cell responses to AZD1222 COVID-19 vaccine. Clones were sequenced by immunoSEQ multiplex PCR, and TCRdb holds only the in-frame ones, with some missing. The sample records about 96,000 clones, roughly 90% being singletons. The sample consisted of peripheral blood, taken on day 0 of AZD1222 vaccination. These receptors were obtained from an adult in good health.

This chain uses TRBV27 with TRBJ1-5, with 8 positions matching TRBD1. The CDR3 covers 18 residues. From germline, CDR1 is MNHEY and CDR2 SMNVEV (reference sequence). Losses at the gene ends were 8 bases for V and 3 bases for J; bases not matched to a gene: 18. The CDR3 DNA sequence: TGTGCCAGCTGTCCCGGAACAGGACAGGGAGGGGACAATCAGCCCCAGCATTTT. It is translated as CASCPGTGQGGDNQPQHF.

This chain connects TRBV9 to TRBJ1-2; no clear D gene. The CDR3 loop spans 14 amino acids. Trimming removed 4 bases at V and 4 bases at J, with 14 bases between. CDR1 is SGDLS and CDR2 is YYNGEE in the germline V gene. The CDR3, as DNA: TGTGCCAGCAGCCCTGAACCCGATGGCTATGGCTACACCTTC. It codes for CASSPEPDGYGYTF.

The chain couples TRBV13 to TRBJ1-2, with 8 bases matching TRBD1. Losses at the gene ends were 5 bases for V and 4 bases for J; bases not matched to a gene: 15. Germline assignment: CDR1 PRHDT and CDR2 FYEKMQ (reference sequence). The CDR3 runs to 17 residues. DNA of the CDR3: TGTGCCAGCAGCCGACTTGCCGGACAGGGTAGGCGCTATGGCTACACCTTC. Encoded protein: CASSRLAGQGRRYGYTF. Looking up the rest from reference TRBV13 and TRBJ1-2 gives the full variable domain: AAGVIQSPRHLIKEKRETATLKCYPIPRHDTVYWYQQGPGQDPQFLISFYEKMQSDKGSIPDRFSAQQFSDYHSELNMSSLELGDSALYFCASSRLAGQGRRYGYTFGSGTRLTVV.

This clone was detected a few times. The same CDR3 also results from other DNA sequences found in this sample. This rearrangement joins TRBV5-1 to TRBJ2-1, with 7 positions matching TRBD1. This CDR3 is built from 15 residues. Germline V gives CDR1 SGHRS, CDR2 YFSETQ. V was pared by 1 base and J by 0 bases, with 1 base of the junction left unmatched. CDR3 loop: CASSLTGDSYNEQFF. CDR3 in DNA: TGCGCCAGCAGCTTGACAGGGGACTCCTACAATGAGCAGTTCTTC.

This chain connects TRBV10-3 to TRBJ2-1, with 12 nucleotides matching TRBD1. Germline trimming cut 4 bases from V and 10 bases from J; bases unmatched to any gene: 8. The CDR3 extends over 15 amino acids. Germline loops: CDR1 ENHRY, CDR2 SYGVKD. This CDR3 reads CAISAVRDRGREQFF. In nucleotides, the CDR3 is TGTGCCATCAGTGCGGTACGGGACAGGGGGCGGGAGCAGTTCTTC.

The CDR3 bases are TGTGCCAGCAGTGACGGATTGATCTCTGGAAACACCATATATTTT. It specifies CASSDGLISGNTIYF. V gene TRBV25-1 combines with J gene TRBJ1-3, with D hard to call. The CDR3 loop spans 15 amino acids. Trimming pared 3 bases from V and 0 bases from J, leaving 9 bases between. CDR1 is MGHDK, CDR2 SYGVNS, per germline.

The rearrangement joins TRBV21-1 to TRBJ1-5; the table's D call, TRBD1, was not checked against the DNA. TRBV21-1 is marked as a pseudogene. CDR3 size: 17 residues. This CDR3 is CASSKEGRGICNQPQHF. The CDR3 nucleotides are TGTGCCAGCAGCAAAGAGGGCAGGGGGATATGCAATCAGCCCCAGCATTTT.

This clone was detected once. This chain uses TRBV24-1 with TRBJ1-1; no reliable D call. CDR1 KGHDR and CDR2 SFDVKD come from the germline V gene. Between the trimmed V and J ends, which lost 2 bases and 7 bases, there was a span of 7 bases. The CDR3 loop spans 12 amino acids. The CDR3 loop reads CATSDSGFEAFF. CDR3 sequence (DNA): TGTGCCACCAGTGATTCCGGATTTGAAGCTTTCTTT.

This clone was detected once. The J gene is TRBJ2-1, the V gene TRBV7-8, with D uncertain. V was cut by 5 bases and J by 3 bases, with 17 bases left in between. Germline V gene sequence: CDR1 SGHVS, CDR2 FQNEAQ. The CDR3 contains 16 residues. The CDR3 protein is CASSRSSNLDYNEQFF. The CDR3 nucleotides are TGTGCCAGCAGCCGATCCTCTAATTTAGACTACAATGAGCAGTTCTTC.

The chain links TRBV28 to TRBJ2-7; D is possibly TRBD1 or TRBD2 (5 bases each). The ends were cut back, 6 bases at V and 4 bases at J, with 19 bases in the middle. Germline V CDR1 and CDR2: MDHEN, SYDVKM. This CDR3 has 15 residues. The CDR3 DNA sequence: TGTGCCAGCAGGGAAACCGGGACCTCTAAATACGAGCAGTACTTC. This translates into CASRETGTSKYEQYF. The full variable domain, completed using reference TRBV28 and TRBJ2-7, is DVKVTQSSRYLVKRTGEKVFLECVQDMDHENMFWYRQDPGLGLRLIYFSYDVKMKEKGDIPEGYSVSREKKERFSLILESASTNQTSMYLCASRETGTSKYEQYFGPGTRLTVT.

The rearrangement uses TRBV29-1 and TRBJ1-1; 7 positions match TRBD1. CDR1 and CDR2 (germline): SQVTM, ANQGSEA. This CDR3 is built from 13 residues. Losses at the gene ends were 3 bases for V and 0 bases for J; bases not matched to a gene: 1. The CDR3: CSVETGMNTEAFF. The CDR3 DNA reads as TGCAGCGTTGAGACAGGGATGAACACTGAAGCTTTCTTT.

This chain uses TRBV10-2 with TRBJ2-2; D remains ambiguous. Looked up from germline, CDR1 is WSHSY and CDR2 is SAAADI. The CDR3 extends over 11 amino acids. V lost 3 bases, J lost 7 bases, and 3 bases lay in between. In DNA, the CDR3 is TGCGCCAGCAGTGACAGCGGGGAGCTGTTTTTT. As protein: CASSDSGELFF.

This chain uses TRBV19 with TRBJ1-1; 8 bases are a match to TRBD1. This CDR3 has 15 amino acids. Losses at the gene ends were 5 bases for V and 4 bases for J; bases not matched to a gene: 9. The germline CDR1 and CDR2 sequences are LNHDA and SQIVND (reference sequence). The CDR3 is CASSVGTGGSTEAFF. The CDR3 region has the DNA TGTGCCAGTAGTGTGGGAACAGGGGGTTCCACTGAAGCTTTCTTT.

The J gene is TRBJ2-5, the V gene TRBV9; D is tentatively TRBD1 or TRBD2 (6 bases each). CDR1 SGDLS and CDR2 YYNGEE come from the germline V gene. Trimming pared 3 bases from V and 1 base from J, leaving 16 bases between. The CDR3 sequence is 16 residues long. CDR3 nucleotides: TGTGCCAGCAGCGCTTCCCATTGGGGGGCCCAAGAGACCCAGTACTTC. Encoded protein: CASSASHWGAQETQYF.

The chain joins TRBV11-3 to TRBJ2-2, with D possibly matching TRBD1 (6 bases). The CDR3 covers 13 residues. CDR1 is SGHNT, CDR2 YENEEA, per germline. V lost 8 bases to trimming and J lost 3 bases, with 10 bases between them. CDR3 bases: TGTGCCAGCGGCAGGGGAGACACCGGGGAGCTGTTTTTT. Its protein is CASGRGDTGELFF.

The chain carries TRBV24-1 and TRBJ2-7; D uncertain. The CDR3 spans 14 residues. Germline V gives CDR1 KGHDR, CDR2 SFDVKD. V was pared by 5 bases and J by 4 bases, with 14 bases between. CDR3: CATSASQIAYEQYF. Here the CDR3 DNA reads TGTGCCACCAGTGCTTCGCAAATCGCGTACGAGCAGTACTTC.

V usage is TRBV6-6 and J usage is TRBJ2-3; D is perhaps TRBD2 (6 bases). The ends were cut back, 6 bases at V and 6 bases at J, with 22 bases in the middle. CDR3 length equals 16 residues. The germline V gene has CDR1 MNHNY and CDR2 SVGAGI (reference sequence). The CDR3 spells CASSRRGGAAPDTQYF. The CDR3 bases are TGTGCCAGCAGCCGGCGGGGCGGGGCCGCCCCCGATACGCAGTATTTT.

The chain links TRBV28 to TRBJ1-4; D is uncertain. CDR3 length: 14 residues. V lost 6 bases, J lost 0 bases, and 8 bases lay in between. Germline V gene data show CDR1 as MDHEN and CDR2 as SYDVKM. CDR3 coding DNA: TGTGCCAGCAGCTTGACGGCAACTAATGAAAAACTGTTTTTT. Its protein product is CASSLTATNEKLFF.

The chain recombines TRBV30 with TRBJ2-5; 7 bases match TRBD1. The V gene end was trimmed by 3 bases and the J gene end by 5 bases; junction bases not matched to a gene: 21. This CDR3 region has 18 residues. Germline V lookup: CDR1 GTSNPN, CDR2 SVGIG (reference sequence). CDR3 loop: CAWSTGRGFAPREETQYF. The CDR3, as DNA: TGTGCCTGGAGCACTGGCAGGGGGTTTGCCCCAAGGGAGGAGACCCAGTACTTC.

The CDR3 bases are TGTGCCAGCAGCCCGCCTAGAGCCGGGGAGCTGTTTTTT. Its protein is CASSPPRAGELFF. The chain is built from TRBV7-8 and TRBJ2-2; D is ambiguous. The V gene's germline CDR1 is SGHVS and CDR2 FQNEAQ. This CDR3 has 13 amino acids. Between the trimmed V and J ends, which lost 5 bases and 6 bases, there was a span of 10 bases. The variable domain in full, completed from reference TRBV7-8 and TRBJ2-2, reads GAGVSQSPRYKVAKRGQDVALRCDPISGHVSLFWYQQALGQGPEFLTYFQNEAQLDKSGLPSDRFFAERPEGSVSTLKIQRTQQEDSAVYLCASSPPRAGELFFGEGSRLTVL.

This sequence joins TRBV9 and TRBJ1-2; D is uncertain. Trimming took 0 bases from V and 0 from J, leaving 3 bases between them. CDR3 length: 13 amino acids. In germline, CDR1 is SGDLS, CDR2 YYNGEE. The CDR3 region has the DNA TGTGCCAGCAGCGTAGATGCTAACTATGGCTACACCTTC. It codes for CASSVDANYGYTF.